This is a list of T cell receptor beta chains from one sample in a study of blood T cell repertoires in COVID-19. Sequencing used immunoSEQ multiplex PCR; TCRdb keeps in-frame clones, though not all of them. The sample carries around 56,000 clones, over 75% recorded once. The sequenced sample was peripheral blood. These TCRs come from a man in his sixties with acute or convalescent COVID-19. Each CDR3 is given with its conserved first and last residue. The D gene is left open where the match is weak. Clone size is not always given. Where it is, it says once, few, many or a class for expanded clones.

- | TRBJ2-3 | TRBV5-1 | - | CASSPRVAATDTQYF | TGCGCCAGCAGCCCCAGGGTGGCGGCCACAGATACGCAGTATTTT
- | TRBJ2-3 | TRBV19 | - | CASSRQAYTDTQYF | TGTGCCAGTAGCAGACAGGCATACACAGATACGCAGTATTTT
once | TRBJ1-3 | TRBV7-3 | TRBD1 | CASSAPRGQGGNTIYF | TGTGCCAGCAGCGCCCCGAGGGGACAGGGAGGAAACACCATATATTTT
few | TRBJ2-7 | TRBV2 | - | CASSERATGEQYF | TGTGCCAGCAGTGAGCGAGCTACGGGCGAGCAGTACTTC
- | TRBJ2-6 | TRBV25-1 | - | CASSAPGGLGANVLTF | TGTGCCAGCAGTGCCCCCGGGGGGCTCGGGGCCAACGTCCTGACTTTC
few | TRBJ2-3 | TRBV29-1 | - | CSARDFTDTQYF | TGCAGCGCCCGGGACTTCACAGATACGCAGTATTTT
- | TRBJ1-2 | TRBV12-3/TRBV12-4 | - | CASSPGAGYGYTF | TGTGCCAGCAGTCCAGGGGCAGGCTATGGCTACACCTTC
- | TRBJ1-6 | TRBV7-3 | - | CASSPGSNSPLHF | TGTGCCAGCTCCCCCGGGTCAAATTCACCCCTCCACTTT
once | TRBJ1-6 | TRBV11-2 | - | CASSLGAEYNSPLHF | TGTGCCAGCAGCTTAGGCGCGGAATATAATTCACCCCTCCACTTT
- | TRBJ2-4 | TRBV7-2 | - | CASSVEPGLDIAKNIQYF | TGTGCCAGCAGCGTAGAGCCGGGACTCGATATAGCCAAAAACATTCAGTACTTC
- | TRBJ2-2 | TRBV30 | - | CAWSGRPRNTGELFF | TGTGCCTGGAGTGGGCGGCCAAGAAACACCGGGGAGCTGTTTTTT
- | TRBJ1-4 | TRBV7-2 | - | CASSKGLGENEKLFF | TGTGCCAGCAGCAAGGGACTGGGGGAAAATGAAAAACTGTTTTTT
- | TRBJ2-7 | TRBV27 | - | CASSLKGGVGSYEQYF | TGTGCCAGCAGTTTAAAGGGCGGGGTCGGCTCCTACGAGCAGTACTTC
- | TRBJ1-2 | TRBV7-2 | TRBD1 | CASRMKQGAGYGYTF | TGTGCCAGCAGAATGAAACAGGGGGCAGGCTATGGCTACACCTTC
- | TRBJ2-6 | TRBV19 | - | CASSNREGLGANVLTF | TGTGCCAGTAGTAACAGGGAAGGGCTCGGGGCCAACGTCCTGACTTTC
- | TRBJ1-6 | TRBV7-9 | TRBD1 | CASSPQGDRNSPLHF | TGTGCCAGCAGCCCTCAGGGGGATAGGAATTCACCCCTCCACTTT
- | TRBJ1-2 | TRBV12-3/TRBV12-4 | - | CASSFSNYGYIF | TGTGCCAGCAGTTTCTCTAACTATGGCTACATCTTC
- | TRBJ1-1 | TRBV5-4 | TRBD1 | CASSSDRETEAFF | TGTGCCAGCAGCTCGGACAGGGAGACTGAAGCTTTCTTT
- | TRBJ1-6 | TRBV9 | TRBD1 | CASSFATGYNSPLHF | TGTGCCAGCAGCTTCGCGACAGGGTACAATTCACCCCTCCACTTT
few | TRBJ2-5 | TRBV6-5 | - | CASSYSRQLKGETQYF | TGTGCCAGCAGTTACTCCCGACAGCTTAAGGGTGAGACCCAGTACTTC
- | TRBJ1-3 | TRBV29-1 | TRBD1 | CSVRRDSDTIYF | TGCAGCGTCCGCCGGGACAGTGACACCATATATTTT
- | TRBJ2-3 | TRBV7-6 | - | CASSLRQITDTQYF | TGTGCCAGCAGCTTACGCCAGATCACAGATACGCAGTATTTT
- | TRBJ2-1 | TRBV5-1 | - | CASSPHPYPSSEQFF | TGCGCCAGCAGCCCCCACCCGTACCCTAGCAGTGAGCAGTTCTTC
- | TRBJ2-1 | TRBV11-3 | TRBD2 | CASSLTTSQNEQFF | TGTGCCAGCAGCTTAACGACTAGCCAGAATGAGCAGTTCTTC
- | TRBJ1-4 | TRBV10-3 | TRBD1 | CAISEPGQLGEKLFF | TGTGCCATCAGTGAGCCGGGACAGTTGGGTGAAAAACTGTTTTTT
- | TRBJ2-1 | TRBV18 | TRBD2 | CASSRAISGGEYNEQFF | TGTGCCAGCTCACGTGCAATTAGCGGGGGGGAATACAATGAGCAGTTCTTC
- | TRBJ1-2 | TRBV21-1 | - | CASSKAEHYGYTF | TGTGCCAGCAGCAAAGCAGAACATTATGGCTACACCTTC